A single sample gave rise to the 5 T cell receptor beta chains below, sequenced in a study of tumor and adjacent non-tumor tissue in lung cancer. This sample's RNA came from whole unsorted tissue. The library came from three nested PCR rounds adapted from ARM-PCR protocols. TCRdb reprocessed the multiplex PCR reads via MiXCR and lists one record per CDR3 protein. This table has more than 85,000 distinct CDR3 sequences, 75% to 90% appearing once. Sequencing used lung tumor tissue. The receptors here all came from a man aged 70-80 years with non-small cell lung cancer.

About this clonotype itself: A junction boundary mismatches the germline segment, possibly from a read error. The chain carries TRBV4-1 and TRBJ2-7; 12 bases line up with TRBD2. The CDR3 contains 16 residues. CDR1 and CDR2 from the germline V gene are MGHRA and YSYEKL. The CDR3 sequence: CASSQRLAGEGDERYF. CDR3 bases: TGCGCCAGCAGCCAGAGACTAGCGGGAGAGGGGGACGAGCGGTACTTC.

This clonotype was recorded many times. This chain connects TRBV9 to TRBJ2-7, with D tentatively TRBD1 (6 bases). V lost 2 bases and J lost 5, with 14 bases in between. This CDR3 comprises 14 residues. The V gene's germline CDR1 is SGDLS and CDR2 YYNGEE. CDR3 sequence: CASSVSGNRDEQYF. The CDR3 bases are TGTGCCAGCAGCGTCTCAGGGAACAGGGACGAGCAGTACTTC. Variable domain in full (rest from reference TRBV9 and TRBJ2-7): DSGVTQTPKHLITATGQRVTLRCSPRSGDLSVYWYQQSLDQGLQFLIQYYNGEERAKGNILERFSAQQFPDLHSELNLSSLELGDSALYFCASSVSGNRDEQYFGPGTRLTVT.

With regard to this clonotype: The germline gene is not matched at one end of the junction; a read error may be the cause. The chain couples TRBV29-1 to TRBJ2-1; 10 nucleotides match TRBD2. The CDR3 runs to 14 residues. Germline CDR1 reads SQVTM; CDR2 reads ANQGSEA. The CDR3 loop reads CSVLAGGPGNDQFF. The CDR3 DNA reads as TGCAGCGTCTTAGCGGGGGGCCCGGGTAATGACCAGTTCTTC.

In regard to this clonotype: One base away lies a much larger clone, so this may be a sequencing read error. This chain uses TRBV20-1 with TRBJ1-1; maybe TRBD1 (6 bases). Per the germline V gene, CDR1 is DFQATT and CDR2 is SNEGSKA (reference sequence). This CDR3 has 14 amino acids. In nucleotides, the CDR3 is TGCAGTGCTAGAGATCGAACAGGGTGGACTGGAGCTTTCTTT. Translated, it gives CSARDRTGWTGAFF.

About this clonotype itself: The junction does not match germline at one end; this may be a read error. This rearrangement joins TRBV12-3 or TRBV12-4 to TRBJ2-5; D ambiguous. The CDR3 contains 13 residues. CDR3 bases: TGTGCCAGCAGCCGGGTCAGACAAGAGACCCAGTATTTC. Translation gives CASSRVRQETQYF.